The clone carrying this T cell receptor (beta chain) was counted a few times. Its matching antigen is unknown. Treatment reported: oral pan-JAK inhibitor, 5-10 mg twice daily. Alopecia areata patients had lesional scalp punch biopsies and peripheral blood taken from them. cDNA prepared by RNA extraction and subsequent reverse transcription served as the template for sequencing. The table came from immunoSEQ multiplex PCR; TCRdb's copy has only in-frame clones and leaves some out. The top ten clones hold under 2% of a sample with around 290,000 clones, roughly 64% of them seen once. The data belong to a study of CD8+ T cells in alopecia areata. About the study: Tofacitinib therapy took 6 to 18 months; 6 months off drug came after.

The CDR3 has 13 amino acids. Germline CDR1 is MDHEN and CDR2 is SYDVKM. With 5 bases clipped from V and 4 bases from J, the junction kept 4 bases outside the gene matches. Study-level points and caveats: Lesional scalp exceeded normal scalp in clonality, especially in alopecia totalis/universalis.

The source material was CD4+ T cells sorted from blood, sampled at week 24, from a patient treated with tofacitinib. The TCR comes from a human donor with alopecia areata. The chain couples TRBV28 to TRBJ1-2; 7 nucleotides match TRBD1. The CDR3 nucleotides read TGTGCCAGCAGTCGACAGGGAGCCTATGGCTACACCTTC. This sequence encodes CASSRQGAYGYTF.